Below are 24 T cell receptor beta chains sequenced from a single sample in a study of blood T cell repertoires in COVID-19. The protocol was immunoSEQ multiplex PCR, while the TCRdb copy is restricted to in-frame clones and leaves out a portion. The data contain 150,000 to 200,000 clones, 82% of them singletons. The sample was peripheral blood. Source of these receptors: a woman aged 60-75 years with COVID-19, enrolled during active disease.

This clone was picked up one time. V is TRBV5-7 and J is TRBJ2-1; D remains ambiguous. TRBV5-7 is designated an ORF whose function remains uncertain. The V end lost 4 bases, the J end lost 6 bases, and 14 bases lay between the germline ends. The length of the CDR3 is 14 residues. CDR3 protein: CASSLVCRPNEQFF. The CDR3, as DNA: TGTGCCAGCAGCCTGGTTTGTCGTCCCAATGAGCAGTTCTTC.

The chain couples TRBV2 to TRBJ2-2; 10 nucleotides line up with TRBD1. With V trimmed by 6 bases and J by 1 base, 14 bases remained unmatched. This CDR3 is 19 amino acids long. The germline CDR1 and CDR2 sequences are SNHLY and FYNNEI. Written as DNA, the CDR3 is TGTGCCAGCAGCATGTATGGGACAGGGGCTACGGGGAACACCGGGGAGCTGTTTTTT. Its translation is CASSMYGTGATGNTGELFF.

This clone was picked up many times. The chain uses TRBV9 and TRBJ2-5; D possibly corresponds to TRBD1 (5 bases). This CDR3 contains 14 residues. The V and J ends lost 0 bases and 5 bases respectively, with 11 bases between them. Germline V lookup: CDR1 SGDLS, CDR2 YYNGEE. In DNA form, the CDR3 reads TGTGCCAGCAGCGTAGGACAGAATAGGGAGACCCAGTACTTC. It translates to CASSVGQNRETQYF.

V and J are TRBV27 and TRBJ2-7, with a possible D match to TRBD1 (6 bases). The germline V gene encodes CDR1 MNHEY and CDR2 SMNVEV (reference sequence). The CDR3 length is 16 residues. The V end was cut by 0 bases, the J end by 3 bases, with 15 bases between. This chain's CDR3 is CASSLSRDTRFYEQYF. Here the CDR3 DNA reads TGTGCCAGCAGTTTATCGAGGGACACGAGATTCTACGAGCAGTACTTC.

This rearrangement joins TRBV5-6 to TRBJ1-5; 9 bases map to TRBD1. The germline gives CDR1 SGHDT, CDR2 YYEEEE. V shed 2 bases, J shed 6 bases, and the junction held 6 bases outside the gene matches. CDR3 size: 15 residues. The CDR3 DNA follows: TGTGCCAGCAGCTTAGGACAGGGGCGGACTCAGCCCCAGCATTTT. As protein: CASSLGQGRTQPQHF. The whole variable domain, filled in from reference TRBV5-6 and TRBJ1-5, reads DAGVTQSPTHLIKTRGQQVTLRCSPKSGHDTVSWYQQALGQGPQFIFQYYEEEERQRGNFPDRFSGHQFPNYSSELNVNALLLGDSALYLCASSLGQGRTQPQHFGDGTRLSIL.

The chain carries TRBV19 and TRBJ2-1; TRBD1 matches at 7 bases. Per germline, CDR1 LNHDA and CDR2 SQIVND (reference sequence). V lost 5 bases and J lost 4; bases outside the gene matches: 11. There are 16 residues in the CDR3. The CDR3 nucleotides are TGTGCCAGTAGTTCTAGACGACAGGGCCGATACAATGAGCAGTTCTTC. Translated: CASSSRRQGRYNEQFF.

The chain is built from TRBV9 and TRBJ2-2; 12 nucleotides match TRBD2. V shed 3 bases, J shed 7 bases, and the junction held 10 bases outside the gene matches. The CDR3 runs 17 residues. Germline CDR1 reads SGDLS; CDR2 reads YYNGEE. CDR3 in amino acids: CASSDRTSGVEYGELFF. The CDR3, as DNA: TGTGCCAGCAGCGACCGGACTAGCGGGGTGGAGTACGGGGAGCTGTTTTTT.

The rearrangement joins TRBV7-6 to TRBJ2-1, with 14 bases aligning to TRBD2. This CDR3 comprises 16 residues. The germline CDR1 and CDR2 sequences are SGHVS and FNYEAQ. V shed 4 bases and J 7 bases; nucleotides not matched to a gene: 6. CDR3 residues: CASSSWTSGRWNEQFF. Written as DNA, the CDR3 is TGTGCCAGCAGCTCTTGGACTAGCGGGAGGTGGAATGAGCAGTTCTTC.

CDR3 in DNA: TGTGCCAGCAGCTTATCGTTCGGGGAGCTGTTTTTT. Translating gives CASSLSFGELFF. J is TRBJ2-2 and V is TRBV7-2, with no clear D. V was pared by 2 bases and J by 7 bases, with 5 bases between. Per germline, CDR1 SGHTA and CDR2 FQGNSA. The CDR3 has 12 residues.

J is TRBJ1-1 and V is TRBV9; 8 bases match TRBD1. Germline-derived CDR1 and CDR2 are SGDLS and YYNGEE. Unmatched junction bases numbered 4, after V lost 0 bases and J lost 6 bases. The CDR3 runs to 14 residues. CDR3 in DNA: TGTGCCAGCAGCGTAGGACAGGGGAGCGCTGAAGCTTTCTTT. This codes for CASSVGQGSAEAFF.

This chain connects TRBV21-1 to TRBJ2-1; TRBD1, the D gene given by the table, was not confirmed from the DNA. TRBV21-1 is a recognized pseudogene. The CDR3 has 16 residues. CDR3 bases: TGTGCCAGCAGAGGGACAGGGGAAAACTCCTACAATGAGCAGTTCTTC. It yields the protein CASRGTGENSYNEQFF.

CDR3 nucleotides: TGTGCCAGCAGCTTCGACAGGGGCCACGAGCAGTACGTC. Translation: CASSFDRGHEQYV. The chain uses TRBV11-2 and TRBJ2-7; 8 nucleotides line up with TRBD1. Germline trimming cut 3 bases from V and 5 bases from J; bases unmatched to any gene: 3. The CDR3 is made up of 13 amino acids. Germline lookup yields CDR1 SGHAT and CDR2 FQNNGV.

CDR3 protein: CASSLWTGGDSPLHF. In nucleotides, the CDR3 is TGTGCCAGTAGTTTATGGACAGGAGGAGATTCACCCCTCCACTTT. This chain joins TRBV19 and TRBJ1-6, with 7 bases identical to TRBD1. Germline CDR1 and CDR2: LNHDA and SQIVND (reference sequence). CDR3 length: 15 residues. Unmatched junction bases numbered 9, after V lost 5 bases and J lost 8 bases.

The chain carries TRBV6-6 and TRBJ2-1; 7 bases are a match to TRBD1. V dropped 5 bases and J dropped 6; count of bases not matched to a gene: 7. Germline loops: CDR1 MNHNY, CDR2 SVGAGI (reference sequence). CDR3 length: 14 amino acids. CDR3 sequence reads: CASSTGQSVNEQFF. CDR3 in DNA: TGTGCCAGCAGTACGGGACAGTCAGTCAATGAGCAGTTCTTC.

The chain uses TRBV4-1 and TRBJ1-1, with TRBD1 as a possible D gene (6 bases). The CDR3 extends over 15 amino acids. Germline CDR1 is MGHRA and CDR2 is YSYEKL. V was cut by 3 bases and J by 4 bases, with 15 bases left in between. The CDR3 DNA is TGCGCCAGCAGCCACCAACAGGGTAGGCGCACTGAAGCTTTCTTT. This codes for CASSHQQGRRTEAFF.

The chain is built from TRBV28 and TRBJ1-6, with D perhaps matching TRBD1 (5 bases). This CDR3 is 13 amino acids long. V shed 5 bases and J shed 15 bases, with 17 bases lying between them. CDR1 MDHEN and CDR2 SYDVKM come from the germline V gene. The CDR3 DNA reads as TGTGCCAGCAGTCCCGACAGACTGGACCTCCTCCACTTT. It encodes CASSPDRLDLLHF.

This chain's CDR3 is CASSAPGLPNTGELFF. The DNA of the CDR3 is TGTGCCAGCAGCGCCCCGGGACTCCCAAACACCGGGGAGCTGTTTTTT. V usage is TRBV5-4 and J usage is TRBJ2-2, with D perhaps TRBD2 (6 bases). V gave up 4 bases and J gave up 2 bases, with 15 bases separating them. This CDR3 has 16 residues. CDR1 and CDR2 (germline): SGHNT, YYREEE (reference sequence).

The chain is built from TRBV5-1 and TRBJ2-3; D remains ambiguous. V dropped 4 bases and J dropped 4 bases, with 16 bases sitting between them. The CDR3 totals 15 residues. The germline gives CDR1 SGHRS, CDR2 YFSETQ. This CDR3 reads CASSPHTPGADTQYF. DNA of the CDR3: TGCGCCAGCAGCCCCCACACCCCTGGAGCAGATACGCAGTATTTT.

This chain links TRBV19 with TRBJ1-1; 9 bases map to TRBD1. The ends lost 4 bases at V and 6 bases at J; junction bases unmatched: 9. Germline V gene data show CDR1 as LNHDA and CDR2 as SQIVND (reference sequence). The CDR3 length is 15 residues. Written as DNA, the CDR3 is TGTGCCAGTAGTACCAGACAGGGGGGTAGCGCTGAAGCTTTCTTT. Translated, it gives CASSTRQGGSAEAFF.

This sequence joins TRBV29-1 and TRBJ2-2, with D perhaps TRBD1 (6 bases). Germline lookup yields CDR1 SQVTM and CDR2 ANQGSEA. The CDR3 loop spans 14 amino acids. V dropped 4 bases and J dropped 1 base, with 10 bases sitting between them. The CDR3 loop is CSVVQGRNTGELFF. Here the CDR3 DNA reads TGCAGCGTTGTACAGGGCAGGAACACCGGGGAGCTGTTTTTT.

The genes are TRBV28 and TRBJ2-1, with 14 bases that match TRBD2. Germline V CDR1 and CDR2: MDHEN, SYDVKM. The CDR3 is made up of 15 amino acids. V was clipped by 6 bases and J by 10 bases; unmatched bases: 8. Written as DNA, the CDR3 is TGTGCCAGCAGGCTGGGACTAGCGGGAGTAAACGAGCAGTTCTTC. Residues: CASRLGLAGVNEQFF.

CDR3 sequence reads: CASSGYAGGPSTDTQYF. In nucleotides, the CDR3 is TGTGCCAGCAGTGGATACGCGGGGGGCCCAAGCACAGATACGCAGTATTTT. The chain joins TRBV28 to TRBJ2-3; 8 bases are a match to TRBD2. The CDR3 sequence is 17 residues long. J lost 0 bases, V lost 5 bases, and 10 bases had no gene match. Germline V gives CDR1 MDHEN, CDR2 SYDVKM. Looking up the rest from reference TRBV28 and TRBJ2-3 gives the full variable domain: DVKVTQSSRYLVKRTGEKVFLECVQDMDHENMFWYRQDPGLGLRLIYFSYDVKMKEKGDIPEGYSVSREKKERFSLILESASTNQTSMYLCASSGYAGGPSTDTQYFGPGTRLTVL.

The chain uses TRBV19 and TRBJ2-2; possible D gene TRBD2, 6 bases. This CDR3 is 15 amino acids long. V lost 3 bases and J 5 bases, leaving 13 bases between the germline ends. Germline loops: CDR1 LNHDA, CDR2 SQIVND (reference sequence). This CDR3 is CASSIMQGGTGELFF. As DNA, the CDR3 is TGTGCCAGTAGTATTATGCAGGGAGGAACCGGGGAGCTGTTTTTT. Using reference TRBV19 and TRBJ2-2 for the parts outside the CDR3, the full variable domain is DGGITQSPKYLFRKEGQNVTLSCEQNLNHDAMYWYRQDPGQGLRLIYYSQIVNDFQKGDIAEGYSVSREKKESFPLTVTSAQKNPTAFYLCASSIMQGGTGELFFGEGSRLTVL.

The chain recombines TRBV5-1 with TRBJ1-4, with D perhaps TRBD1 (5 bases). The V gene lost 3 bases and the J gene lost 6 bases, with 15 bases spanning the gap. Germline V CDR1 and CDR2: SGHRS, YFSETQ. CDR3 size: 15 residues. Here the CDR3 DNA reads TGCGCCAGCAGCTCCAGGCAGGGTCGGGATGAAAAACTGTTTTTT. Residues: CASSSRQGRDEKLFF.